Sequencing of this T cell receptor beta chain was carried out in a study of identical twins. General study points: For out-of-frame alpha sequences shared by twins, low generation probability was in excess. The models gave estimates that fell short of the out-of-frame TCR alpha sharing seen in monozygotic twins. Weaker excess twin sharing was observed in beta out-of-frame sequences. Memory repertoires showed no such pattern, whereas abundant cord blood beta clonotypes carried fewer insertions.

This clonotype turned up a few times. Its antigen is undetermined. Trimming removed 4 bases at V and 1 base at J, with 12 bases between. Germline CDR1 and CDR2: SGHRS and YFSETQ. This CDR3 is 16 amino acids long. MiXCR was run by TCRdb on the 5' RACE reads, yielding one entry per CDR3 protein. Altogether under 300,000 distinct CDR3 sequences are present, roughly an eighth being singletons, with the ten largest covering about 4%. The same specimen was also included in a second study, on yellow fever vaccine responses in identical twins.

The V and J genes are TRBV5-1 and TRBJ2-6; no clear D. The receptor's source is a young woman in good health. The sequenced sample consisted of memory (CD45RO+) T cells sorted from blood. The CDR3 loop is CASSTVSLSGANVLTF. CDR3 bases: TGCGCCAGCAGCACCGTTTCACTATCTGGGGCCAACGTCCTGACTTTC.